Sequencing of this T cell receptor (beta chain) was carried out in a study of cytomegalovirus exposure and HLA in healthy donors. Notes on the study in general: The study labeled 180 or so TCR beta chains cytomegalovirus-associated. Reportedly, cytomegalovirus status was diagnosed with high sensitivity and specificity. Through in vitro validation, three CMV-associated chains were shown to be specific for CMV antigens.

Only in-frame clones appear in the TCRdb table, and some are missing; sequencing was by immunoSEQ multiplex PCR. The repertoire consists of some 210,000 clones, with around 78% occurring once and the leading ten covering about 6%. The CDR3 contains 16 residues. Germline V CDR1 and CDR2: MGHRA, YSYEKL. V lost 1 base, J lost 4 bases, and 14 bases lay in between. This clone was seen a few times. Its antigen is unidentified. Sequenced material: PBMCs. The genes are TRBV4-1 and TRBJ1-5, with D perhaps matching TRBD1 (6 bases). This clonotype was sampled from a young woman in good health and CMV-seronegative. As DNA, the CDR3 is TGCGCCAGCAGCCAAGGAAGGGGGGGAAAGAATCAGCCCCAGCATTTT. Protein product: CASSQGRGGKNQPQHF.